Shown below are 17 T cell receptor beta chains from a single sample sequenced in a study of blood T cell repertoires in COVID-19 (dated by TCRdb to about 2020). Libraries came from the immunoSEQ multiplex PCR assay. Sourced from immuneACCESS, this table was stored by TCRdb with only in-frame sequences that have V and J called. A share of the clones is absent; for the studies checked, an unresolved V gene accounts for under half, and the remainder has no known explanation. This sample lists around 280,000 clones; around 86% were detected once. The top ten clones comprise around 2.1% of the sample. The material sequenced was peripheral blood. These receptors were taken from a woman aged 25 to 39 who had recovered from COVID-19.

This rearrangement joins TRBV19 to TRBJ1-1; a weak D match, TRBD1 (5 bases). V lost 2 bases and J lost 0, with 7 bases in between. The V gene's germline CDR1 is LNHDA and CDR2 SQIVND (reference sequence). This CDR3 comprises 14 residues. The CDR3 is CASSIRGMNTEAFF. The CDR3 nucleotides read TGTGCCAGTAGTATAAGGGGCATGAACACTGAAGCTTTCTTT.

The rearrangement uses TRBV25-1 and TRBJ2-7; 8 bases match TRBD1. Losses at the gene ends were 6 bases for V and 2 bases for J; bases not matched to a gene: 3. CDR3 length equals 13 residues. CDR1 is MGHDK, CDR2 SYGVNS, per germline. CDR3 protein: CASRDRATYEQYF. CDR3 nucleotides: TGTGCCAGCAGGGACAGGGCTACCTACGAGCAGTACTTC.

The chain links TRBV4-1 to TRBJ2-1, with 8 positions matching TRBD1. The germline V gene encodes CDR1 MGHRA and CDR2 YSYEKL. V gave up 5 bases and J gave up 4 bases; unmatched junction bases: 7. The CDR3 extends over 15 amino acids. CDR3 DNA sequence: TGCGCCAGCAGCGGTTGGGGACAGGAATACAATGAGCAGTTCTTC. Translated, it gives CASSGWGQEYNEQFF.

The V gene is TRBV5-4, the J gene TRBJ2-7; TRBD2 agrees at 8 bases. V shed 5 bases, J shed 2 bases, and the junction held 6 bases outside the gene matches. Germline V gene sequence: CDR1 SGHNT, CDR2 YYREEE (reference sequence). CDR3 size: 14 residues. CDR3 nucleotides: TGTGCCAGCAGTCAGGGACTAGGACCCTACGAGCAGTACTTC. It yields the protein CASSQGLGPYEQYF.

This chain joins TRBV27 and TRBJ2-5; 8 nucleotides align to TRBD1. The CDR3 contains 14 residues. V shed 2 bases, J shed 8 bases, and the junction held 7 bases outside the gene matches. The germline gives CDR1 MNHEY, CDR2 SMNVEV (reference sequence). CDR3 region: CASSLNAGTGTQYF. Written as DNA, the CDR3 is TGTGCCAGCAGTTTAAACGCGGGGACAGGAACCCAGTACTTC.

This rearrangement joins TRBV19 to TRBJ1-1; the match to TRBD1 covers 7 bases. From germline, CDR1 is LNHDA and CDR2 SQIVND (reference sequence). The CDR3 is 15 residues long. The V gene end was trimmed by 3 bases and the J gene end by 1 base; junction bases not matched to a gene: 5. The CDR3 DNA reads as TGTGCCAGTAGTATTACAGGGGCGCCGAACACTGAAGCTTTCTTT. Its translation is CASSITGAPNTEAFF.

As concerns this clone: The same CDR3 is also encoded by other DNA sequences in this sample. The rearrangement uses TRBV27 and TRBJ2-2; D unclear. The CDR3 runs 12 residues. V lost 3 bases and J lost 5, with 4 bases in between. The germline V gene has CDR1 MNHEY and CDR2 SMNVEV (reference sequence). The CDR3 DNA is TGTGCCAGCAGTTTGAGAACCGGGGAGCTGTTTTTT. It codes for CASSLRTGELFF.

V is TRBV10-3 and J is TRBJ2-2; D gene uncertain. This CDR3 region has 13 residues. Trimming left V 7 bases short and J 2 bases short, with 8 bases between. Germline loops: CDR1 ENHRY, CDR2 SYGVKD. The CDR3 DNA is TGTGCCATCACCCAGATTAACACCGGGGAGCTGTTTTTT. As protein: CAITQINTGELFF.

The chain couples TRBV19 to TRBJ1-1; weak D call: TRBD1 (5 bases). CDR3 length equals 13 residues. V dropped 5 bases and J dropped 11 bases, with 18 bases sitting between them. Per the germline V gene, CDR1 is LNHDA and CDR2 is SQIVND (reference sequence). The CDR3 region has the DNA TGTGCCAGTAGTCCCCAGGGAATTTCGTCGGCTTTCTTT. It specifies CASSPQGISSAFF.

The rearrangement links TRBV5-1 to TRBJ2-1; TRBD2 agrees at 11 bases. The CDR3 runs 16 residues. Germline V gene sequence: CDR1 SGHRS, CDR2 YFSETQ. Germline trimming cut 4 bases from V and 5 bases from J; bases unmatched to any gene: 8. The CDR3 DNA sequence: TGCGCCAGCAGCGCCTTAGCGGGGGGGAGGAACAATGAGCAGTTCTTC. This translates into CASSALAGGRNNEQFF.

V gene TRBV5-1 combines with J gene TRBJ1-1; D is unclear. There are 13 residues in the CDR3. The V gene's germline CDR1 is SGHRS and CDR2 YFSETQ. Trimming left V 2 bases short and J 3 bases short, with 8 bases between. CDR3 bases: TGCGCCAGCAGCTTTTTTTCGGACACTGAAGCTTTCTTT. This gives the protein CASSFFSDTEAFF.

This chain connects TRBV5-1 to TRBJ2-1; 7 nucleotides match TRBD2. This CDR3 is built from 16 residues. V gave up 3 bases and J gave up 5 bases; unmatched junction bases: 11. CDR1 is SGHRS and CDR2 is YFSETQ in the germline V gene. The CDR3 sequence is CASSSFRYGGNNEQFF. In DNA form, the CDR3 reads TGCGCCAGCAGCTCTTTTCGGTACGGGGGGAACAATGAGCAGTTCTTC.

The chain is built from TRBV2 and TRBJ2-2; 9 nucleotides align to TRBD2. Germline trimming cut 8 bases from V and 7 bases from J; bases unmatched to any gene: 11. Germline V gene sequence: CDR1 SNHLY, CDR2 FYNNEI. The CDR3 runs to 15 residues. The CDR3: CASDPGLAALGELFF. The DNA of the CDR3 is TGTGCCAGCGACCCGGGACTAGCCGCACTCGGGGAGCTGTTTTTT.

The J gene is TRBJ1-2, the V gene TRBV7-9, with D perhaps matching TRBD1 (6 bases). The germline CDR1 and CDR2 sequences are SEHNR and FQNEAQ (reference sequence). This CDR3 has 17 residues. The V and J ends lost 1 base and 1 base respectively, with 16 bases between them. The CDR3 DNA follows: TGTGCCAGCAGCTTAGGGGCTACAGGGCGGTATAACTATGGCTACACCTTC. As protein: CASSLGATGRYNYGYTF.

This chain joins TRBV28 and TRBJ1-2, with D maybe TRBD1 (5 bases). V lost 2 bases and J lost 1, with 8 bases in between. The length of the CDR3 is 14 residues. In germline, CDR1 is MDHEN, CDR2 SYDVKM. The CDR3 spells CASSLRGFNYGYTF. As DNA, the CDR3 is TGTGCCAGCAGTTTAAGGGGTTTTAACTATGGCTACACCTTC.

CDR3 bases: TGTGCCTGGAGTCCGACATCGGATGGCTACACCTTC. Protein sequence: CAWSPTSDGYTF. The gene calls are TRBV30 and TRBJ1-2; D uncertain. The V gene's germline CDR1 is GTSNPN and CDR2 SVGIG (reference sequence). With 2 bases removed from V and 6 bases from J, the gap between germline ends came to 10 bases. CDR3 length: 12 amino acids. Full variable domain (outside the CDR3, taken from reference TRBV30 and TRBJ1-2): SQTIHQWPATLVQPVGSPLSLECTVEGTSNPNLYWYRQAAGRGLQLLFYSVGIGQISSEVPQNLSASRPQDRQFILSSKKLLLSDSGFYLCAWSPTSDGYTFGSGTRLTVV.

This clone was detected once. The rearrangement links TRBV6-2 or TRBV6-3 to TRBJ2-2; tentatively, D is TRBD1 (5 bases). Looked up from germline, CDR1 is MNHEY and CDR2 is SVGEGT. Trimming took off 6 bases at V and 3 bases at J, with 8 bases between the two ends. The CDR3 runs 13 residues. The CDR3 coding sequence is TGTGCCAGCAGCCTCAGGGACACCGGGGAGCTGTTTTTT. It translates to CASSLRDTGELFF.